This T cell receptor (beta chain) was recovered during a study of cytomegalovirus exposure and HLA in healthy donors. Regarding the study as a whole: Follow-up analysis found HLA locus-dependent TCR association rates, highest for DRB1 and lowest for HLA-C. Among donors in an Asian-associated ancestry cluster, a later analysis reportedly found fewer N-insertions than the approximately 700-donor mean.

The PCR had 60 Vbeta and 13 Jbeta primers. TCRdb's copy holds only in-frame clones and misses some; the assay was immunoSEQ multiplex PCR. The data contain more than 100,000 clones, roughly 66% of them seen just once; the ten biggest clones take up roughly 3%. Note on this clone: Antigen: not known.

V gave up 5 bases and J gave up 0 bases, with 14 bases separating them. This CDR3 region has 14 residues. Germline V lookup: CDR1 GTSNPN, CDR2 SVGIG (reference sequence). The chain carries TRBV30 and TRBJ2-7; no reliable D call. The sequence came from a woman between 45 and 65 years old in good health and CMV-seronegative. The sequenced sample was PBMCs. The CDR3 DNA reads TGTGCCTGGTCAATAGACAATCCCTCCTACGAGCAGTACTTC. This encodes CAWSIDNPSYEQYF.